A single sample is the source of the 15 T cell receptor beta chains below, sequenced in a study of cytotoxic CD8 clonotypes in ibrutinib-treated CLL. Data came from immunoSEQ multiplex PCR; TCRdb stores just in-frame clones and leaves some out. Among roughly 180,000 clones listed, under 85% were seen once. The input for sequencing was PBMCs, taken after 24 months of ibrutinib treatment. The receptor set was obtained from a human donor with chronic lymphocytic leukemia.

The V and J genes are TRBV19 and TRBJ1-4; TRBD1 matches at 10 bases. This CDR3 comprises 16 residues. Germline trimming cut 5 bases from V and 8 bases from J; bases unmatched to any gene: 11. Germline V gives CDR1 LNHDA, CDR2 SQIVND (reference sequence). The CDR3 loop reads CASSLTAGTGAEKLFF. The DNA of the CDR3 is TGTGCCAGTAGTCTAACCGCCGGGACAGGGGCCGAAAAACTGTTTTTT.

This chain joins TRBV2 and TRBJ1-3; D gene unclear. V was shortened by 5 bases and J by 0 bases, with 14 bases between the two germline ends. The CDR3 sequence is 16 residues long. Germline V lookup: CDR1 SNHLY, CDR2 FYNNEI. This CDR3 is CASSPSYLSSGNTIYF. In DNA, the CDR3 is TGTGCCAGCAGTCCGAGCTACCTCTCCTCTGGAAACACCATATATTTT.

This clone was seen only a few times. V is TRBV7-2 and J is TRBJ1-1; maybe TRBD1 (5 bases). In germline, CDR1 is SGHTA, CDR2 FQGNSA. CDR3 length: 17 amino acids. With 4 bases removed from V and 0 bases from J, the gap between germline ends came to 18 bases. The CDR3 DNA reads TGTGCCAGCAGCTACCTGATGATGGGGGGGATGAACACTGAAGCTTTCTTT. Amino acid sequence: CASSYLMMGGMNTEAFF.

CDR3 protein: CATGQGANTEAFF. The CDR3 bases are TGTGCCACCGGACAGGGGGCGAACACTGAAGCTTTCTTT. The genes are TRBV7-8 and TRBJ1-1; the match to TRBD1 covers 11 bases. The CDR3 loop spans 13 amino acids. V was clipped by 10 bases and J by 1 base; unmatched bases: 2. The germline V gene encodes CDR1 SGHVS and CDR2 FQNEAQ.

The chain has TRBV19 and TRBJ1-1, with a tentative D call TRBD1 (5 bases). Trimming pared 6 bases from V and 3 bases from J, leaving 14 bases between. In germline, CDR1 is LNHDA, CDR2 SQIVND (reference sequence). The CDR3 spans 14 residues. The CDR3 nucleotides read TGTGCCAGTAGAATGACCCCCAGGGACACTGAAGCTTTCTTT. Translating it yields CASRMTPRDTEAFF.

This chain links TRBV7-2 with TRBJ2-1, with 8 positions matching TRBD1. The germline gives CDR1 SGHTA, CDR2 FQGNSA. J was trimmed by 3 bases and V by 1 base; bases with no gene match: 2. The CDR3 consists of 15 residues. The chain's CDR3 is CASSLGQGLYNEQFF. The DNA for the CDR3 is TGTGCCAGCAGCTTAGGACAGGGGCTCTACAATGAGCAGTTCTTC.

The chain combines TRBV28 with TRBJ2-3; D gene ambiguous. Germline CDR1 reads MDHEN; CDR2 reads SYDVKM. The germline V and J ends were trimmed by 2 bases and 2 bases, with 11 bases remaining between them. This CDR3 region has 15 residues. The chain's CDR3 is CASSLTGSNTDTQYF. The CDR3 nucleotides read TGTGCCAGCAGTTTAACTGGATCGAACACAGATACGCAGTATTTT.

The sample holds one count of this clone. The CDR3 protein is CASSAPGPTRGELFF. The CDR3 nucleotides are TGTGCCAGCAGCGCCCCGGGGCCGACCCGAGGGGAGCTGTTTTTT. V and J are TRBV14 and TRBJ2-2; either TRBD1 or TRBD2 may supply D (5 bases each). The CDR3 has 15 amino acids. With 5 bases removed from V and 8 bases from J, the gap between germline ends came to 18 bases. The germline V gene encodes CDR1 SGHDN and CDR2 FVKESK.

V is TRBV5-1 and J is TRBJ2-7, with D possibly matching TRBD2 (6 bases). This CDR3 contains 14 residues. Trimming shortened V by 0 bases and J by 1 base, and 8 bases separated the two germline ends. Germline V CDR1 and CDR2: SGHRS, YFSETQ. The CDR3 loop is CASSLVGGSYEQYF. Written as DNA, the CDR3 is TGCGCCAGCAGCTTGGTCGGGGGATCCTACGAGCAGTACTTC.

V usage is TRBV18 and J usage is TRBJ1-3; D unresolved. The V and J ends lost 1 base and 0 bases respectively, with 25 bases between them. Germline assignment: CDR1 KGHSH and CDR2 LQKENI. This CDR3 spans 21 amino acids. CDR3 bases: TGTGCCAGCTCACCACATGCCCCCGGCAGGCCCACGGCGGGCTCTGGAAACACCATATATTTT. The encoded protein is CASSPHAPGRPTAGSGNTIYF. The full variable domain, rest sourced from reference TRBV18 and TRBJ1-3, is NAGVMQNPRHLVRRRGQEARLRCSPMKGHSHVYWYRQLPEEGLKFMVYLQKENIIDESGMPKERFSAEFPKEGPSILRIQQVVRGDSAAYFCASSPHAPGRPTAGSGNTIYFGEGSWLTVV.

CDR3 sequence reads: CASSHRGSTYEQYF. The DNA for the CDR3 is TGTGCCAGTAGCCACAGGGGTTCCACCTACGAGCAGTACTTC. The V and J genes are TRBV19 and TRBJ2-7, with 7 nucleotides matching TRBD1. The CDR3 runs 14 residues. Germline lookup yields CDR1 LNHDA and CDR2 SQIVND (reference sequence). With V trimmed by 6 bases and J by 2 bases, 7 bases remained unmatched.

The CDR3 region is CASSIPEGNTEAFF. The CDR3 DNA reads TGTGCCAGTAGTATTCCGGAGGGGAACACTGAAGCTTTCTTT. The chain uses TRBV19 and TRBJ1-1; D is unresolved. The V gene lost 3 bases and the J gene lost 1 base, with 9 bases spanning the gap. This CDR3 has 14 residues. The germline V gene has CDR1 LNHDA and CDR2 SQIVND (reference sequence).

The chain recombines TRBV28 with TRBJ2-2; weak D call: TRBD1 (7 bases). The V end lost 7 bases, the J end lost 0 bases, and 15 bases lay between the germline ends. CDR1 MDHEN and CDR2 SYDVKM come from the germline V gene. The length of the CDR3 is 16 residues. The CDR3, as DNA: TGTGCCAGCACCCAGGGGGGATACTCGAACACCGGGGAGCTGTTTTTT. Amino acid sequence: CASTQGGYSNTGELFF. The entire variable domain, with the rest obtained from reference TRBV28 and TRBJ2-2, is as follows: DVKVTQSSRYLVKRTGEKVFLECVQDMDHENMFWYRQDPGLGLRLIYFSYDVKMKEKGDIPEGYSVSREKKERFSLILESASTNQTSMYLCASTQGGYSNTGELFFGEGSRLTVL.

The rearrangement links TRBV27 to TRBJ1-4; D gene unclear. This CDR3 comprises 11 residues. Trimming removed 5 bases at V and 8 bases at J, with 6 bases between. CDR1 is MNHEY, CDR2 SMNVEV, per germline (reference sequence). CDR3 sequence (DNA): TGTGCCAGCAGTGACCGGGAAAAACTGTTTTTT. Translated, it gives CASSDREKLFF.

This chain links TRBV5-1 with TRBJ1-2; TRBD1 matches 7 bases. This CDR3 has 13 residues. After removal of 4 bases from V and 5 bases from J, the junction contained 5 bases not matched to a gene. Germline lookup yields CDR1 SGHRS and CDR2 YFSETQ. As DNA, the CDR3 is TGCGCCAGCAGCCGGACAGGCGAATATGGCTACACCTTC. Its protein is CASSRTGEYGYTF.